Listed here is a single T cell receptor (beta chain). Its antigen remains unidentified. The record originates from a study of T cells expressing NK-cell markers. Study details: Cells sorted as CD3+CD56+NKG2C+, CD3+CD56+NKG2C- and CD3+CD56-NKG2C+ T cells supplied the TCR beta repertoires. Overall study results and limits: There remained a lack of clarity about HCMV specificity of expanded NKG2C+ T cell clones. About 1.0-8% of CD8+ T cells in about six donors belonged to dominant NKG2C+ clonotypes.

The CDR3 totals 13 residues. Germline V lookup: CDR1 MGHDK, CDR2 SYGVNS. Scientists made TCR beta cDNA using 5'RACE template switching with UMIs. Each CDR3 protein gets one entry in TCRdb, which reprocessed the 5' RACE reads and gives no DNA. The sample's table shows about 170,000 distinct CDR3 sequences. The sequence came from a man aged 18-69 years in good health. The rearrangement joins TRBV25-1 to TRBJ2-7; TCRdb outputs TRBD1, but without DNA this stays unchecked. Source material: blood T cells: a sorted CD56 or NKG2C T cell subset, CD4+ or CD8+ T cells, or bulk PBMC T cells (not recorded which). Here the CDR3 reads CATAGQPYYEQYF.